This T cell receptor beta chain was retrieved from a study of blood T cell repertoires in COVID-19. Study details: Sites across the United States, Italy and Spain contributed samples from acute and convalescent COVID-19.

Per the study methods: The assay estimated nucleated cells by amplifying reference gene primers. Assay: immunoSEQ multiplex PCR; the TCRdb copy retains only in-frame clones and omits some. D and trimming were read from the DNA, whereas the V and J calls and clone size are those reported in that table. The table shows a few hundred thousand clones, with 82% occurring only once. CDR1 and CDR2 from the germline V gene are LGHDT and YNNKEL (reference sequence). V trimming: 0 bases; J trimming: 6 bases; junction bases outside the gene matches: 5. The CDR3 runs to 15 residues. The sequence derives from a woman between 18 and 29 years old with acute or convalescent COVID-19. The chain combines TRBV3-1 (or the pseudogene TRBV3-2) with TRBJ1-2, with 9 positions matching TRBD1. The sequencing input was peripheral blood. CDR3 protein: CASSQDGQGWDGYTF. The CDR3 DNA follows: TGTGCCAGCAGCCAAGATGGACAGGGGTGGGATGGCTACACCTTC.